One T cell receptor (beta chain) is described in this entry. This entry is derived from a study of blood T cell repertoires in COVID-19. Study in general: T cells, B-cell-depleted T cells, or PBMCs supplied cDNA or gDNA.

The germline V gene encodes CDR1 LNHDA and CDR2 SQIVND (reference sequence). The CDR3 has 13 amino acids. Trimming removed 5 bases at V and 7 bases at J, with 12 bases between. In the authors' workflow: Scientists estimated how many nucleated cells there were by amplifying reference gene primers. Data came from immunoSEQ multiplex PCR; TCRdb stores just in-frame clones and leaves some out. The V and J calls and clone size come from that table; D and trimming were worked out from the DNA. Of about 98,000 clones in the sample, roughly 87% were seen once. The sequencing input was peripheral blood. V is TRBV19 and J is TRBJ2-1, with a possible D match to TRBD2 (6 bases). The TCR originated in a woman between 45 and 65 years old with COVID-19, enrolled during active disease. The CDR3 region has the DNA TGTGCCAGTAGTCCCATCCGGGGGAATGAGCAGTTCTTC. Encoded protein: CASSPIRGNEQFF.